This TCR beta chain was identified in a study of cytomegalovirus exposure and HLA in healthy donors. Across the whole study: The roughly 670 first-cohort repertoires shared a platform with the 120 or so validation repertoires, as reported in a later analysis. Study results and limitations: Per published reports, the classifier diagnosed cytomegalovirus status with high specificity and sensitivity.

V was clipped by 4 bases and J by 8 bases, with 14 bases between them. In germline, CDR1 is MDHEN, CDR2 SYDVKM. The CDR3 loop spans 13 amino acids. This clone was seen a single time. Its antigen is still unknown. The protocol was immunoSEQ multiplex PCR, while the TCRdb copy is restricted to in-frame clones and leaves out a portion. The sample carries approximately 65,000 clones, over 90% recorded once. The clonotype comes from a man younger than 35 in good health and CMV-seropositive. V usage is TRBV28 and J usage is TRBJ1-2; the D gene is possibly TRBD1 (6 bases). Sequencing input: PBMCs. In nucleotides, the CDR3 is TGTGCCAGCAGTTCCGGGACAATCAGCGGCTACACCTTC. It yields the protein CASSSGTISGYTF.